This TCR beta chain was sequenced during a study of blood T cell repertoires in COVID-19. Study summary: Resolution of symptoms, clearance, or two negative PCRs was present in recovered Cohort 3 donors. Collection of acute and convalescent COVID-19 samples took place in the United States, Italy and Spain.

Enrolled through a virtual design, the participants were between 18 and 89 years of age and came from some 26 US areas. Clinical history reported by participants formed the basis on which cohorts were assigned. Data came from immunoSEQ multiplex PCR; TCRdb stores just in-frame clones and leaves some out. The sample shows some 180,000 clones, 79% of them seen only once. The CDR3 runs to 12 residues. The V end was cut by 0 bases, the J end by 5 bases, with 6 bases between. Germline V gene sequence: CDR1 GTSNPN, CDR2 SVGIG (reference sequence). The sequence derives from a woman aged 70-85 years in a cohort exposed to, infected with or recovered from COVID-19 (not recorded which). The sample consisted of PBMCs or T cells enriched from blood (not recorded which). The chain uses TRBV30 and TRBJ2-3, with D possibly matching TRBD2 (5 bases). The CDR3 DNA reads TGTGCCTGGAGTGTGAGCGGAGATACGCAGTATTTT. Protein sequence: CAWSVSGDTQYF.